This entry concerns a single T cell receptor (beta chain). The target antigen is unknown. This entry is derived from a study of blood T cells in healthy people across ages. Regarding the study as a whole: Diversity was higher, and naive CD4+ cells more numerous, in long-lived donors than in aged donors. No conclusive comparison of naive versus antigen-experienced cells was possible with unsorted PBMCs. Per-million-T-cell TCR beta diversity fell roughly linearly with age.

Germline CDR1 is MNHEY and CDR2 is SMNVEV (reference sequence). CDR3 length: 15 residues. The draw of peripheral blood yielded approximately 10 milliliters from each donor. Sample-barcoded 5' priming and a J-beta primer mix drove a second PCR of about 6 to 12 cycles. TCRdb recomputed calls from the 5' RACE reads with MiXCR, one row per CDR3 protein. This sample has nearly 800,000 distinct CDR3 sequences, with roughly three fifths found just once. The TCR was taken from a middle-aged man in good health. Input material: blood. This sequence joins TRBV27 and TRBJ2-4; 9 bases are shared with TRBD2. Gene TRBJ2-5 matches the end of the DNA better, so the J call may be wrong. CDR3 protein: CASSSLSGRIGTQYF. CDR3 bases: TGTGCCAGCAGTTCCCTAAGCGGGAGGATTGGGACCCAGTACTTC.